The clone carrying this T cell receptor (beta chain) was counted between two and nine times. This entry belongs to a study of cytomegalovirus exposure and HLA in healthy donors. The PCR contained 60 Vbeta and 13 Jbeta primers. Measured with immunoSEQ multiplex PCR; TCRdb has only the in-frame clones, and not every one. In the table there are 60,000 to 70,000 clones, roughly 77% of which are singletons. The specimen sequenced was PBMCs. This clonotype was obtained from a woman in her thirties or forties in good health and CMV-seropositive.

CDR3 sequence reads: CAISVTLTGENTEAFF. The CDR3 coding sequence is TGTGCCATCAGCGTAACACTAACAGGGGAGAACACTGAAGCTTTCTTT. The chain uses TRBV10-3 and TRBJ1-1; 7 bases map to TRBD1. After removal of 6 bases from V and 1 base from J, the junction contained 11 bases not matched to a gene. Germline CDR1 is ENHRY and CDR2 is SYGVKD. CDR3 length equals 16 residues.